Below are 26 T cell receptor beta chains sequenced from a single sample in a study of shared clonotypes between healthy human individuals. TCRdb's copy holds only in-frame clones and misses some; the assay was immunoSEQ multiplex PCR. This sample carries roughly 320,000 clones, around nine tenths of them seen once, and the ten largest clones take 16%. The sequenced material came from memory CD8+ T cells sorted from blood. As to subset: CD45RO+ cells pooled with CCR7-negative TemRA cells. These receptors all stem from a man between 18 and 35 years old in good health.

About this clone: Other DNA sequences in this specimen translate into the identical CDR3. The chain uses TRBV27 and TRBJ2-7; possible D gene TRBD1, 5 bases. The germline CDR1 and CDR2 sequences are MNHEY and SMNVEV (reference sequence). V shed 3 bases and J shed 0 bases, with 9 bases lying between them. The length of the CDR3 is 14 residues. CDR3 sequence reads: CASSLQGTSYEQYF. CDR3 bases: TGTGCCAGCAGTTTGCAGGGCACCTCCTACGAGCAGTACTTC.

This clone came up once. This same CDR3 is encoded by further DNA sequences in the sample. The chain has TRBV4-3 and TRBJ2-5, with 11 bases matching TRBD2. Germline trimming cut 2 bases from V and 3 bases from J; bases unmatched to any gene: 2. The CDR3 length is 15 residues. Germline CDR1 and CDR2: LGHNA and YSLEER. The CDR3 nucleotides read TGCGCCAGCAGCCAATTACTAGCGGGGGAAGAGACCCAGTACTTC. It specifies CASSQLLAGEETQYF.

The rearrangement links TRBV2 to TRBJ1-4; TRBD1 is a possible D gene (5 bases). Germline CDR1 SNHLY, CDR2 FYNNEI. Between the trimmed V and J ends, which lost 5 bases and 0 bases, there was a span of 7 bases. This CDR3 comprises 14 residues. DNA for the CDR3: TGTGCCAGCAGTCCAGGGCCAACTAATGAAAAACTGTTTTTT. Residues: CASSPGPTNEKLFF.

The V and J genes are TRBV29-1 and TRBJ2-3, with TRBD2 matching over 8 bases. This CDR3 comprises 14 residues. The V gene's germline CDR1 is SQVTM and CDR2 ANQGSEA. J gave up 5 bases and V 6 bases, and 10 bases lay outside the gene matches. DNA of the CDR3: TGCAGCGTCCAGAGGTCGGGGGGGGTAGATACGCAGTATTTT. Translating gives CSVQRSGGVDTQYF.

The chain uses TRBV6-5 and TRBJ2-2; D gene ambiguous. The CDR3 spans 15 residues. Germline V CDR1 and CDR2: MNHEY, SVGAGI. Trimming shortened V by 5 bases and J by 0 bases, and 10 bases separated the two germline ends. The CDR3 sequence: CASSPTGPNTGELFF. For the CDR3, the DNA is TGTGCCAGCAGTCCGACTGGACCGAACACCGGGGAGCTGTTTTTT.

The chain is built from TRBV4-1 and TRBJ1-6, with D hard to call. V gave up 0 bases and J gave up 6 bases, with 9 bases separating them. This CDR3 is built from 15 residues. Per germline, CDR1 MGHRA and CDR2 YSYEKL. The CDR3, as DNA: TGCGCCAGCAGCCAAGAGAGTGGATTTAATTCACCCCTCCACTTT. Residues: CASSQESGFNSPLHF.

This sequence joins TRBV11-3 and TRBJ2-3; 13 nucleotides agree with TRBD2. This CDR3 has 16 residues. Germline lookup yields CDR1 SGHNT and CDR2 YENEEA. The V segment lost 3 bases and the J segment 5 bases; nucleotides outside the gene matches: 5. The CDR3 loop is CASSFGLAGEGDTQYF. The CDR3, as DNA: TGTGCCAGCAGCTTCGGACTAGCGGGGGAAGGAGATACGCAGTATTTT.

By sample fraction, this clone is medium-sized. The CDR3 sequence: CASRDAGGQETQYF. CDR3 in DNA: TGTGCCAGCAGGGACGCAGGGGGCCAAGAGACCCAGTACTTC. The chain links TRBV7-9 to TRBJ2-5, with 7 bases lining up with TRBD1. The V gene's germline CDR1 is SEHNR and CDR2 FQNEAQ (reference sequence). The V gene end was trimmed by 6 bases and the J gene end by 1 base; junction bases not matched to a gene: 5. The CDR3 is 14 amino acids.

This clone was observed a single time. V gene TRBV6-1 combines with J gene TRBJ1-2; D is ambiguous. The CDR3 runs to 16 residues. Germline CDR1 reads MNHNS; CDR2 reads SASEGT. The V and J ends lost 1 base and 0 bases respectively, with 12 bases between them. CDR3 protein: CASSEGVPPSNYGYTF. The CDR3 DNA sequence: TGTGCCAGCAGTGAAGGGGTACCCCCCTCTAACTATGGCTACACCTTC.

The sample holds one count of this clone. This sequence joins TRBV4-1 and TRBJ2-7; TRBD2 might be the D (6 bases). V dropped 1 base and J dropped 0 bases, with 13 bases sitting between them. The CDR3 contains 16 residues. Germline V gene sequence: CDR1 MGHRA, CDR2 YSYEKL. CDR3 sequence: CASSQVAGPGSYEQYF. CDR3 sequence (DNA): TGCGCCAGCAGCCAAGTGGCGGGGCCGGGCTCCTACGAGCAGTACTTC.

The chain joins TRBV6-6 to TRBJ1-4; tentative D call: TRBD1 (6 bases). The CDR3 loop spans 14 amino acids. V was cut by 4 bases and J by 10 bases, with 16 bases left in between. Per the germline V gene, CDR1 is MNHNY and CDR2 is SVGAGI (reference sequence). CDR3 residues: CASSSPYRTAKLFF. CDR3 coding DNA: TGTGCCAGCAGTTCACCTTATCGGACAGCAAAACTGTTTTTT.

V gene TRBV9 combines with J gene TRBJ2-3; 10 bases are a match to TRBD2. J lost 7 bases, V lost 3 bases, and 14 bases had no gene match. Germline V gene sequence: CDR1 SGDLS, CDR2 YYNGEE. There are 17 residues in the CDR3. CDR3 nucleotides: TGTGCCAGCAGCGCAAATAGGGGGACTAGCGATGGGAATACGCAGTATTTT. This sequence encodes CASSANRGTSDGNTQYF.

This chain joins TRBV27 and TRBJ2-3, with 10 bases aligning to TRBD2. Trimming cost V 5 bases and J 5 bases; bases outside gene matches: 7. CDR1 MNHEY and CDR2 SMNVEV come from the germline V gene (reference sequence). The CDR3 is 15 amino acids. The CDR3 coding sequence is TGTGCCAGCAGTGGCCTAGCGGGAGTCATAGATACGCAGTATTTT. It is translated as CASSGLAGVIDTQYF.

V is TRBV4-1 and J is TRBJ2-1; 12 bases fit TRBD2. The length of the CDR3 is 14 residues. The germline gives CDR1 MGHRA, CDR2 YSYEKL. The junction had 8 bases not matched to a gene; V was cut back by 3 bases and J by 14 bases. The CDR3 spells CASSHLAGGDVEFF. The CDR3 nucleotides read TGCGCCAGCAGCCACCTAGCGGGAGGGGATGTTGAGTTCTTC.

The chain is built from TRBV7-9 and TRBJ2-7; D unclear. CDR1 and CDR2 (germline): SEHNR, FQNEAQ (reference sequence). The V and J ends lost 5 bases and 0 bases respectively, with 5 bases between them. The CDR3 consists of 12 residues. CDR3 residues: CASSTSSYEQYF. The CDR3 DNA follows: TGTGCCAGCAGCACGTCCTCCTACGAGCAGTACTTC.

The gene calls are TRBV7-2 and TRBJ2-1; D unresolved. In germline, CDR1 is SGHTA, CDR2 FQGNSA. The CDR3 loop spans 15 amino acids. Trimming left V 1 base short and J 9 bases short, with 16 bases between. For the CDR3, the DNA is TGTGCCAGCAGCTTAGGGGTTTTCTCGGCTCTTGAGCAGTTCTTC. This encodes CASSLGVFSALEQFF. Full variable domain (outside the CDR3, taken from reference TRBV7-2 and TRBJ2-1): GAGVSQSPSNKVTEKGKDVELRCDPISGHTALYWYRQSLGQGLEFLIYFQGNSAPDKSGLPSDRFSAERTGGSVSTLTIQRTQQEDSAVYLCASSLGVFSALEQFFGPGTRLTVL.

The V call is TRBV7-9, the J call TRBJ1-5; 11 nucleotides line up with TRBD1. The trim removed 3 bases at V and 5 bases at J, leaving 3 bases unmatched. The germline gives CDR1 SEHNR, CDR2 FQNEAQ (reference sequence). The CDR3 totals 15 residues. The CDR3 DNA is TGTGCCAGCAGCTTGGGGACAGGGGGGCATCAGCCCCAGCATTTT. This sequence encodes CASSLGTGGHQPQHF.

The rearrangement joins TRBV5-4 to TRBJ1-1; D gene unclear. With 1 base removed from V and 5 bases from J, the gap between germline ends came to 6 bases. Germline V gene data show CDR1 as SGHNT and CDR2 as YYREEE (reference sequence). The CDR3 spans 12 residues. The CDR3 region has the DNA TGTGCCAGCAGCTTGTTGGAGACTGAAGCTTTCTTT. It translates to CASSLLETEAFF.

The V call is TRBV9, the J call TRBJ2-1; tentatively, D is TRBD2 (5 bases). Germline CDR1 reads SGDLS; CDR2 reads YYNGEE. This CDR3 is built from 14 residues. The V end lost 4 bases, the J end lost 5 bases, and 13 bases lay between the germline ends. As DNA, the CDR3 is TGTGCCAGCAGCCCCCCCCCGGGGAACAATGAGCAGTTCTTC. It codes for CASSPPPGNNEQFF.

The rearrangement links TRBV5-6 to TRBJ2-2, with no clear D. V lost 3 bases and J lost 1, with 7 bases in between. Germline CDR1 and CDR2: SGHDT and YYEEEE. This CDR3 spans 14 amino acids. The CDR3 sequence: CASSWVLNTGELFF. The CDR3 DNA sequence: TGTGCCAGCAGCTGGGTCCTGAACACCGGGGAGCTGTTTTTT.

This clone was found once. The J gene is TRBJ2-7, the V gene TRBV27; 9 bases are a match to TRBD1. The germline V gene has CDR1 MNHEY and CDR2 SMNVEV (reference sequence). J was trimmed by 6 bases and V by 6 bases; bases with no gene match: 9. The CDR3 runs to 14 residues. CDR3 region: CASSLQGQGSEQYF. For the CDR3, the DNA is TGTGCCAGCAGCCTACAGGGACAGGGCTCCGAGCAGTACTTC.

The genes are TRBV9 and TRBJ2-3; perhaps TRBD2 as D (6 bases). The CDR3 is made up of 15 amino acids. Germline CDR1 reads SGDLS; CDR2 reads YYNGEE. Trimming cost V 3 bases and J 5 bases, with 16 bases left between them. CDR3 loop: CASSGGRSGRDTQYF. CDR3 nucleotides: TGTGCCAGCAGCGGGGGGAGGAGCGGACGAGATACGCAGTATTTT.

The rearrangement uses TRBV6-5 and TRBJ1-1; the match to TRBD1 covers 7 bases. CDR3 size: 13 residues. V lost 8 bases, J lost 1 base, and 4 bases stayed unmatched. The germline V gene encodes CDR1 MNHEY and CDR2 SVGAGI. The chain's CDR3 is CASGRQGNTEAFF. In DNA form, the CDR3 reads TGTGCCAGCGGGAGACAGGGGAACACTGAAGCTTTCTTT.

This clone was counted only a few times. The J gene is TRBJ1-3, the V gene TRBV13; 7 bases fit TRBD1. The germline V gene encodes CDR1 PRHDT and CDR2 FYEKMQ (reference sequence). Trimming at V came to 5 bases and at J to 2 bases, leaving 9 bases not matched to a gene. CDR3 length: 16 residues. The CDR3 sequence is CASSLGTAYTGNTIYF. The CDR3 region has the DNA TGTGCCAGCAGCCTCGGGACAGCTTATACTGGAAACACCATATATTTT.

This chain joins TRBV13 and TRBJ2-1; D gene unclear. Germline lookup yields CDR1 PRHDT and CDR2 FYEKMQ (reference sequence). Trimming took 2 bases from V and 6 from J, leaving 14 bases between them. The CDR3 runs 15 residues. The CDR3 region is CASSLKSWVPNEQFF. CDR3 in DNA: TGTGCCAGCAGCTTAAAGTCTTGGGTCCCCAATGAGCAGTTCTTC.

V and J are TRBV6-5 and TRBJ1-2; D is uncertain. Germline V gene sequence: CDR1 MNHEY, CDR2 SVGAGI. This CDR3 is built from 12 residues. The V gene lost 5 bases and the J gene lost 0 bases, with 4 bases spanning the gap. The CDR3 loop is CASSLTNYGYTF. DNA for the CDR3: TGTGCCAGCAGTCTGACTAACTATGGCTACACCTTC.